The 8 T cell receptor beta chains below come from one sample, sequenced in a study of blood T cell repertoires in COVID-19. Profiling relied on immunoSEQ multiplex PCR, and the TCRdb table lists in-frame clones only, not all of them. This sample has a few hundred thousand clones, with roughly nine tenths found just once. Source material: peripheral blood. These receptor sequences come from a man between 18 and 29 years old who had recovered from COVID-19.

The chain employs TRBV6-2 or TRBV6-3 and TRBJ1-1, with 7 bases matching TRBD1. CDR1 and CDR2 from the germline V gene are MNHEY and SVGEGT. V lost 5 bases, J lost 3 bases, and 6 bases stayed unmatched. This CDR3 spans 14 amino acids. The CDR3 loop reads CASSRVDRYTEAFF. The CDR3 bases are TGTGCCAGCAGTCGAGTGGACAGGTACACTGAAGCTTTCTTT.

J is TRBJ2-2 and V is TRBV2; TRBD1 might be the D (6 bases). The ends were cut back, 7 bases at V and 6 bases at J, with 15 bases in the middle. Per the germline V gene, CDR1 is SNHLY and CDR2 is FYNNEI. The length of the CDR3 is 14 residues. CDR3: CASILQGGAGELFF. CDR3 bases: TGTGCCAGCATTCTACAGGGTGGGGCCGGGGAGCTGTTTTTT.

CDR3 sequence (DNA): TGTGCCAGTAGTAAGGATGGGCGGGAGGGCCGCTACGAGCAGTACTTC. Its protein is CASSKDGREGRYEQYF. The chain recombines TRBV19 with TRBJ2-7; 9 bases are a match to TRBD2. The CDR3 has 16 amino acids. CDR1 and CDR2 from the germline V gene are LNHDA and SQIVND (reference sequence). The junction had 10 bases not matched to a gene; V was cut back by 4 bases and J by 3 bases.

This chain joins TRBV4-1 and TRBJ2-7; D remains unclear. The CDR3 totals 16 residues. V was pared by 0 bases and J by 0 bases, with 12 bases between. CDR1 and CDR2 (germline): MGHRA, YSYEKL. The CDR3 bases are TGCGCCAGCAGCCAAGAAGTAGGAGCTCTCTCCTACGAGCAGTACTTC. Its protein product is CASSQEVGALSYEQYF.

V gene TRBV5-1 combines with J gene TRBJ2-3, with D uncertain. The CDR3 covers 16 residues. V gave up 4 bases and J gave up 0 bases, with 15 bases separating them. Germline V CDR1 and CDR2: SGHRS, YFSETQ. As DNA, the CDR3 is TGCGCCAGCAGCCGAGTCGTGGCAGGAAGCACAGATACGCAGTATTTT. It codes for CASSRVVAGSTDTQYF. Variable domain in full (rest from reference TRBV5-1 and TRBJ2-3): KAGVTQTPRYLIKTRGQQVTLSCSPISGHRSVSWYQQTPGQGLQFLFEYFSETQRNKGNFPGRFSGRQFSNSRSEMNVSTLELGDSALYLCASSRVVAGSTDTQYFGPGTRLTVL.

This chain connects TRBV7-8 to TRBJ1-5, with 11 positions matching TRBD1. Germline values: CDR1 SGHVS, CDR2 FQNEAQ. The J segment lost 6 bases and the V segment lost 3 bases, leaving 4 bases of the junction unmatched. CDR3 length: 15 residues. CDR3 in DNA: TGTGCCAGCAGCTTCGGACAGGGGGCCGGTCAGCCCCAGCATTTT. Protein sequence: CASSFGQGAGQPQHF.

The chain links TRBV29-1 to TRBJ2-7; a weak D match, TRBD1 (6 bases). Trimming removed 5 bases at V and 1 base at J, with 9 bases between. CDR3 length: 12 residues. Per germline, CDR1 SQVTM and CDR2 ANQGSEA. CDR3 region: CSVWTVSYEQYF. In DNA form, the CDR3 reads TGCAGCGTTTGGACAGTATCCTACGAGCAGTACTTC.

The J gene is TRBJ2-3, the V gene TRBV5-4; 11 positions agree with TRBD2. Germline V CDR1 and CDR2: SGHNT, YYREEE (reference sequence). The CDR3 loop spans 15 amino acids. V lost 4 bases and J lost 5; bases outside the gene matches: 6. The CDR3 loop is CASSVLAGERDTQYF. CDR3 DNA: TGTGCCAGCAGCGTACTAGCGGGAGAGCGAGATACGCAGTATTTT.